A selection of T cell receptor beta chains follows, all from one sample in a study of T cell responses to AZD1222 COVID-19 vaccine. Assay: immunoSEQ multiplex PCR; the TCRdb copy retains only in-frame clones and omits some. Here the sample spans around 120,000 clones, more than 65% being singletons. Material: peripheral blood, obtained 28 days after the second AZD1222 dose. All receptors come from an adult who received the AZD1222 COVID-19 vaccine. Both conserved end residues are part of each CDR3. Each record gives: CDR3 DNA, CDR3 protein, J gene, CDR3 length, D gene, V gene, clone size. A D gene is named only where the DNA matches it firmly. Not every row has a clone size; where given, it reads once, few, many or a size class.

CDR3nt: TGCAGCGCTGCCGGGACAACCTTTGAGCAGTTCTTC
CDR3aa: CSAAGTTFEQFF
j_gene: TRBJ2-1
len: 12
d_gene: .
v_gene: TRBV29-1
abundance: .

CDR3nt: TGTGCCAGCAGCCCGGGGGGGACGGGCTCCTACGAGCAGTACTTC
CDR3aa: CASSPGGTGSYEQYF
j_gene: TRBJ2-7
len: 15
d_gene: TRBD2
v_gene: TRBV6-5
abundance: .

CDR3nt: TGTGCCAGCAGCTTAACGCTGGGGGATTCACCCCTCCACTTT
CDR3aa: CASSLTLGDSPLHF
j_gene: TRBJ1-6
len: 14
d_gene: .
v_gene: TRBV7-9
abundance: .

CDR3nt: TGTGCCAGTAGTATCCCCTCGGGAGTATCCGAAAAACTGTTTTTT
CDR3aa: CASSIPSGVSEKLFF
j_gene: TRBJ1-4
len: 15
d_gene: .
v_gene: TRBV19
abundance: .

CDR3nt: TGTGCCAGCAGTTTAGGACAGGGAGACTACTACACCTTC
CDR3aa: CASSLGQGDYYTF
j_gene: TRBJ1-2
len: 13
d_gene: TRBD1
v_gene: TRBV12-3/TRBV12-4
abundance: .

CDR3nt: TGCGCCAGCAGCTCCTCCCCGACAGAGACCCAGTACTTC
CDR3aa: CASSSSPTETQYF
j_gene: TRBJ2-5
len: 13
d_gene: .
v_gene: TRBV5-1
abundance: .

CDR3nt: TGTGCCAGCAGTGTTGCGGGTTCAGATACGCAGTATTTT
CDR3aa: CASSVAGSDTQYF
j_gene: TRBJ2-3
len: 13
d_gene: .
v_gene: TRBV25-1
abundance: .

CDR3nt: TGCGCCAGCAGCCAAGATATCCAGGGCCCGAGCTTTAGCTATGGCTACACCTTC
CDR3aa: CASSQDIQGPSFSYGYTF
j_gene: TRBJ1-2
len: 18
d_gene: .
v_gene: TRBV4-3
abundance: .

CDR3nt: TGTGCCAGCAGCATGGAAATAGTGGGAAGAGTGCAGTATTTT
CDR3aa: CASSMEIVGRVQYF
j_gene: TRBJ2-3
len: 14
d_gene: .
v_gene: TRBV11-2
abundance: .

CDR3nt: TGTGCCAGCAGTCTGGGGGGCAGGGCGACCACAGATACGCAGTATTTT
CDR3aa: CASSLGGRATTDTQYF
j_gene: TRBJ2-3
len: 16
d_gene: .
v_gene: TRBV6-2/TRBV6-3
abundance: .

CDR3nt: TGTGCCAGCAGCTCAGGGTTCACTAATGAAAAACTGTTTTTT
CDR3aa: CASSSGFTNEKLFF
j_gene: TRBJ1-4
len: 14
d_gene: .
v_gene: TRBV5-5
abundance: .

CDR3nt: TGTGCCAGTAGTATTGCCGACAAGACCTATGGCTACACCTTC
CDR3aa: CASSIADKTYGYTF
j_gene: TRBJ1-2
len: 14
d_gene: .
v_gene: TRBV19
abundance: .

CDR3nt: TGTGCCAGCTCACCCCTTGCCGTCACTGAAGCTTTCTTT
CDR3aa: CASSPLAVTEAFF
j_gene: TRBJ1-1
len: 13
d_gene: .
v_gene: TRBV18
abundance: .

CDR3nt: TGTGCCATCAGGGGGCAGGCAGGGATGGACTACACCTTC
CDR3aa: CAIRGQAGMDYTF
j_gene: TRBJ1-2
len: 13
d_gene: .
v_gene: TRBV10-3
abundance: .

CDR3nt: TGTGCCAGCAGTTACCCTAGCTGGGACAGGGGAACCTACAATGAGCAGTTCTTC
CDR3aa: CASSYPSWDRGTYNEQFF
j_gene: TRBJ2-1
len: 18
d_gene: TRBD1
v_gene: TRBV6-2/TRBV6-3
abundance: once

CDR3nt: TGTGCCAGCAGACTACAGGGCAGGGCTGAAGCTTTCTTT
CDR3aa: CASRLQGRAEAFF
j_gene: TRBJ1-1
len: 13
d_gene: .
v_gene: TRBV13
abundance: .

CDR3nt: TGTGCCAGCGGAGTAAGCAGGTGGCCCGGGGAGCTGTTTTTT
CDR3aa: CASGVSRWPGELFF
j_gene: TRBJ2-2
len: 14
d_gene: .
v_gene: TRBV9
abundance: .

CDR3nt: TGTGCCAGCAGCTTAGTTGGTGGGACGTCACCCCTCCACTTT
CDR3aa: CASSLVGGTSPLHF
j_gene: TRBJ1-6
len: 14
d_gene: .
v_gene: TRBV7-9
abundance: .

CDR3nt: TGTGCCAGTAAATCTCTTCCGGGACAGTACAATGAGCAGTTCTTC
CDR3aa: CASKSLPGQYNEQFF
j_gene: TRBJ2-1
len: 15
d_gene: TRBD1
v_gene: TRBV19
abundance: .

CDR3nt: TGTGCCAGCAGCTCACGTCTGGCGGGGCCGCCCTATACGCAGTATTTT
CDR3aa: CASSSRLAGPPYTQYF
j_gene: TRBJ2-3
len: 16
d_gene: .
v_gene: TRBV5-6
abundance: few

CDR3nt: TGCGCCAGCAGCCCAGGCCCCGGCGGCTATGGCTACACCTTC
CDR3aa: CASSPGPGGYGYTF
j_gene: TRBJ1-2
len: 14
d_gene: .
v_gene: TRBV5-1
abundance: .

CDR3nt: TGTGCCAGCTGGGCGGGATTGGAGACCCAGTACTTC
CDR3aa: CASWAGLETQYF
j_gene: TRBJ2-5
len: 12
d_gene: .
v_gene: TRBV18
abundance: few

CDR3nt: TGTGCCAGCAGCTTAGGCGGGGGCGGCACTGAAGCTTTCTTT
CDR3aa: CASSLGGGGTEAFF
j_gene: TRBJ1-1
len: 14
d_gene: .
v_gene: TRBV7-3
abundance: .

CDR3nt: TGTGCCAGCAGTTCCCCAAAGACAGAGGGAACCGGGGAGCTGTTTTTT
CDR3aa: CASSSPKTEGTGELFF
j_gene: TRBJ2-2
len: 16
d_gene: .
v_gene: TRBV27
abundance: .

CDR3nt: TGTGCCAGCAGCCAAGATGTCAGCGTCTCACCCCTCCATTTT
CDR3aa: CASSQDVSVSPLHF
j_gene: TRBJ1-6
len: 14
d_gene: .
v_gene: TRBV3-1/TRBV3-2
abundance: .

CDR3nt: TGTGCCTGGACCCTAACAGGGGGTCACACCATATATTTT
CDR3aa: CAWTLTGGHTIYF
j_gene: TRBJ1-3
len: 13
d_gene: TRBD1
v_gene: TRBV30
abundance: .

CDR3nt: TGTGCCAGCAGCTTGGGCGGGGCACCTGGGGGGACCCAGTACTTC
CDR3aa: CASSLGGAPGGTQYF
j_gene: TRBJ2-5
len: 15
d_gene: .
v_gene: TRBV7-2
abundance: .

CDR3nt: TGTGCCACCAGCCCACTACGAGAAAAACTGTTTTTT
CDR3aa: CATSPLREKLFF
j_gene: TRBJ1-4
len: 12
d_gene: .
v_gene: TRBV15
abundance: .

CDR3nt: TGTGCCAGCATGGAACAGGGGAGTTTCCAAGAGACCCAGTACTTC
CDR3aa: CASMEQGSFQETQYF
j_gene: TRBJ2-5
len: 15
d_gene: TRBD1
v_gene: TRBV25-1
abundance: .

CDR3nt: TGTGCCAGCAGTTACTCCTACAGCAATTCACCCCTCCACTTT
CDR3aa: CASSYSYSNSPLHF
j_gene: TRBJ1-6
len: 14
d_gene: .
v_gene: TRBV6-5
abundance: .

CDR3nt: TGTGCCAGCAGCAGCGGGCGCAGGTCCTACGAGCAGTACTTC
CDR3aa: CASSSGRRSYEQYF
j_gene: TRBJ2-7
len: 14
d_gene: .
v_gene: TRBV21-1
abundance: .

CDR3nt: TGTGCCAGCTCACCCGGAACTGTCGGCTACGAGCAGTACTTC
CDR3aa: CASSPGTVGYEQYF
j_gene: TRBJ2-7
len: 14
d_gene: .
v_gene: TRBV18
abundance: once

CDR3nt: TGTGCCAGCAGTTTTGACCCTCCGGGGTCACCCCTCCACTTT
CDR3aa: CASSFDPPGSPLHF
j_gene: TRBJ1-6
len: 14
d_gene: .
v_gene: TRBV27
abundance: once

CDR3nt: TGTGCCAGCAGCTTGAGGACAGGCCGATACACCGGGGAGCTGTTTTTT
CDR3aa: CASSLRTGRYTGELFF
j_gene: TRBJ2-2
len: 16
d_gene: TRBD1
v_gene: TRBV11-3
abundance: .

CDR3nt: TGCGCCAGCATCCTGACCAGGGACACTGAAGCTTTCTTT
CDR3aa: CASILTRDTEAFF
j_gene: TRBJ1-1
len: 13
d_gene: .
v_gene: TRBV10-2
abundance: .

CDR3nt: TGTGCCAGCGTCCCGGGAAGCTCCTATAATTCACCCCTCCACTTT
CDR3aa: CASVPGSSYNSPLHF
j_gene: TRBJ1-6
len: 15
d_gene: .
v_gene: TRBV7-9
abundance: .